The 13 T cell receptor beta chains listed next were all sequenced from one sample in a study of CXCR3-negative and CXCR3-positive naive CD8 T cells. Via 5' RACE with UMI labels, TRB cDNA libraries were prepared. TCRdb derives one entry per CDR3 protein from the 5' RACE reads, leaving out DNA. The listing contains about 120,000 distinct CDR3 sequences. The specimen sequenced was naive CXCR3- CD8+ T cells from blood. Subset denoted: CD45RO-CCR7+CD27+CD95- naive CD8+ T cells lacking CXCR3 (TNR3-). Every receptor here comes from a human donor in good health. Some clones in this sample may be carry-over from other donors' samples.

The chain links TRBV29-1 to TRBJ2-1; there is no DNA to check the TCRdb D call of TRBD1. The length of the CDR3 is 13 residues. Looked up from germline, CDR1 is SQVTM and CDR2 is ANQGSEA. CDR3 amino acids: CSVGTGENNEQFF.

The chain has TRBV5-1 and TRBJ2-7; TCRdb proposes TRBD1, but this gene call is untestable without DNA. This CDR3 has 11 amino acids. Per the germline V gene, CDR1 is SGHRS and CDR2 is YFSETQ. The CDR3 region is CASSGGYEQYF. Full variable domain (remainder filled in from reference TRBV5-1 and TRBJ2-7): KAGVTQTPRYLIKTRGQQVTLSCSPISGHRSVSWYQQTPGQGLQFLFEYFSETQRNKGNFPGRFSGRQFSNSRSEMNVSTLELGDSALYLCASSGGYEQYFGPGTRLTVT.

The chain recombines TRBV28 with TRBJ2-7; TCRdb's D gene call, TRBD1, goes unchecked for lack of DNA. Germline V lookup: CDR1 MDHEN, CDR2 SYDVKM. The length of the CDR3 is 16 residues. CDR3 amino acids: CASSFGPTGTSYEQYF.

The chain couples TRBV4-3 to TRBJ1-4; TCRdb's D call of TRBD1 is untestable without DNA. This CDR3 is built from 16 residues. Germline CDR1 is LGHNA and CDR2 is YSLEER. CDR3 sequence: CASSQDVGTENEKLFF.

The chain is built from TRBV12-3 or TRBV12-4 and TRBJ2-3; TCRdb indicates TRBD2, and absent DNA this call remains unverified. The length of the CDR3 is 13 residues. The CDR3 reads CASSLRVAGVRYF.

V gene TRBV6-2 or TRBV6-3 combines with J gene TRBJ2-7. The CDR3 is 17 residues long. Germline V CDR1 and CDR2: MNHEY, SVGEGT. The CDR3 here is CASMGTTGATRMYEQYF.

This chain uses TRBV29-1 with TRBJ2-1. CDR3 length: 11 amino acids. Looked up from germline, CDR1 is SQVTM and CDR2 is ANQGSEA. The CDR3 sequence: CSVEGRYEQFF.

This chain connects TRBV6-5 to TRBJ2-2. The CDR3 covers 14 residues. Germline V gives CDR1 MNHEY, CDR2 SVGAGI. CDR3 region: CASSYQANTGELFF.

The chain employs TRBV21-1 and TRBJ2-5; the TRBD1 assignment by TCRdb is unverifiable without DNA. TRBV21-1 represents a pseudogene. The CDR3 has 17 amino acids. Here the CDR3 reads CASSNQGGQEYQETQYF.

V gene TRBV10-2 combines with J gene TRBJ1-5. Germline CDR1 is WSHSY and CDR2 is SAAADI. The CDR3 contains 12 residues. CDR3: CASSEQFWPQHF.

The gene calls are TRBV7-6 and TRBJ2-3. There are 16 residues in the CDR3. Germline V gives CDR1 SGHVS, CDR2 FNYEAQ. The CDR3 is CASSLVDWGYTDTQYF.

The chain couples TRBV6-6 to TRBJ2-2. The CDR3 totals 12 residues. Germline CDR1 MNHNY, CDR2 SVGAGI (reference sequence). The CDR3 sequence: CASRVLGGELFF.

The chain has TRBV6-2 or TRBV6-3 and TRBJ2-1; TCRdb names TRBD2, which stays unverified in the absence of DNA. This CDR3 is 14 amino acids long. Germline V gives CDR1 MNHEY, CDR2 SVGEGT. CDR3 amino acids: CASSERGEYNEQFF.